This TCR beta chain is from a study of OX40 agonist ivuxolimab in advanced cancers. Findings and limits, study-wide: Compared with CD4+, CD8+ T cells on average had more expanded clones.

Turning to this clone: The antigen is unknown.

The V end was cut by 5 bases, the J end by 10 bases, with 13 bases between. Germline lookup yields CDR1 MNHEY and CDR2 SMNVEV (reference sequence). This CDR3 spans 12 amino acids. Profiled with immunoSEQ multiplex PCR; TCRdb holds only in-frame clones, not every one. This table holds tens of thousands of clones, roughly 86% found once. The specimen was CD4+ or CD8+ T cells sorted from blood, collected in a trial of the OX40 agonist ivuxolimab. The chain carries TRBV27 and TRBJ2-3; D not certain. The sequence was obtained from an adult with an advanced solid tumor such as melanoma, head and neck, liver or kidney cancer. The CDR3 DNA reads TGTGCCAGCAGTACAAGCGATTCGCCGCAGTATTTT. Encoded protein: CASSTSDSPQYF.